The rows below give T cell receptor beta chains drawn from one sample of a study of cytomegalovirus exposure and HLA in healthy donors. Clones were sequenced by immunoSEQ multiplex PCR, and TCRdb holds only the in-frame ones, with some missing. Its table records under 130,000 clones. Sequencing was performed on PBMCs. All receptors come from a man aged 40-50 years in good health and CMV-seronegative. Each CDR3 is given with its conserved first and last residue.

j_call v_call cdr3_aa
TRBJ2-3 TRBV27 CASSPFPPETSTDTQYF
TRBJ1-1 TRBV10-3 CAISVKQDTEAFF
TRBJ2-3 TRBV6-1 CASSEVEGTDTQYF
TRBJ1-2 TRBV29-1 CSVQQVENYGYTF
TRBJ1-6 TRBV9 CASSVERGAAIGSPLHF
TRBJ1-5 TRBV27 CASSSSWGGDQPQHF
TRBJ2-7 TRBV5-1 CASSHGQASSYEQYF
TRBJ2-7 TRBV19 CASSIGRGAGEQYF
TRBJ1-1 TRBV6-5 CASSTQRNTEAFF
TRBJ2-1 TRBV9 CASSARTSGDNEQFF
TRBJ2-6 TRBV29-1 CSVVSGNSGANVLTF
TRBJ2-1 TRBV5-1 CASSLRELYNEQFF
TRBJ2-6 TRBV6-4 CASSDSSGMGSGANVLTF
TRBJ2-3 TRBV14 CASSPSPGTSGTDTQYF
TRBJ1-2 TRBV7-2 CASSFVQALGYTF
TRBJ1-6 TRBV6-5 CASSLGQNYNSPLHF
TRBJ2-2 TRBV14 CASSPLAGGPGTGELFF
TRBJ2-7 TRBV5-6 CASSFATLANRQYF
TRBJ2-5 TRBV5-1 CASSSTGEETQYF
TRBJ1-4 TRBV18 CASSPRQGMAEKLFF
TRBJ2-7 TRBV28 CASSYLNQYYEQYF
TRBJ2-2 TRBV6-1 CASSEPSGSGELFF
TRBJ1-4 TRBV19 CASRTGTVNEKLFF
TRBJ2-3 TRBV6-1 CASSEAGYTDTQYF
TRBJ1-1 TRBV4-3 CASSQGPPTGGDTEAFF
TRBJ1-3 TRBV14 CASSRRQGAPLSGNTIYF
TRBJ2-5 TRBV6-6 CASTKIGGGKQETQYF
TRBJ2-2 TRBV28 CASSWGGMAGELFF
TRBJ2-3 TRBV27 CASSPRLAGPSSTDTQYF
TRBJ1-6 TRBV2 CASSEVARSSPLHF
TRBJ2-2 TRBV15 CATSTRGDRLAGVTGELFF
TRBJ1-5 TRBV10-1 CASMTKQGHSNQPQHF
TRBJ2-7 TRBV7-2 CASSLGHGGYEQYF
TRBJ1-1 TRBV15 CATSRDAVLSLNTEAFF
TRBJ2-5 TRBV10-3 CAISESLAGGQETQYF
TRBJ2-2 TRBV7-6 CASSARQGANTGELFF
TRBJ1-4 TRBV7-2 CASSLDGRPREKLFF
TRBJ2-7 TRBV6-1 CASRVGSGSFNEQYF
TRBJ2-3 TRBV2 CASSPTSGGTDTQYF
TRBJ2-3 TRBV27 CASRRTSGGSSTDTQYF
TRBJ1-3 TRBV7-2 CASSLYSGNTIYF
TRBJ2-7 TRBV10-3 CATRLAGVDEQYF